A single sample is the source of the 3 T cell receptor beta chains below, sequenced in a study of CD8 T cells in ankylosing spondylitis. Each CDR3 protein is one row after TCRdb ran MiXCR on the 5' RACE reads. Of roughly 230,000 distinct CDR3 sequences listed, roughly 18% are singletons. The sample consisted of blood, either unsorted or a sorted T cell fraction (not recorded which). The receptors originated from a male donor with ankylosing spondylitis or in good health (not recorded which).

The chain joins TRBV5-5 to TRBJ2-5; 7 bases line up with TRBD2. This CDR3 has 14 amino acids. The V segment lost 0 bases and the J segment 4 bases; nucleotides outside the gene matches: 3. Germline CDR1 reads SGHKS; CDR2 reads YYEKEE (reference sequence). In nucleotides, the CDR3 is TGTGCCAGCAGCTTGGCCGGGGGGACAGAGACCCAGTACTTC. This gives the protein CASSLAGGTETQYF.

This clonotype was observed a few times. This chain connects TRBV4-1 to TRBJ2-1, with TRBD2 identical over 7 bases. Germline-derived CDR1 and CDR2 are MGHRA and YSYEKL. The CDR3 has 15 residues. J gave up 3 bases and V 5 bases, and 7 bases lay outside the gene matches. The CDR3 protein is CASSGAGVIYNEQFF. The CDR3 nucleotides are TGCGCCAGCAGCGGGGCGGGAGTCATCTACAATGAGCAGTTCTTC.

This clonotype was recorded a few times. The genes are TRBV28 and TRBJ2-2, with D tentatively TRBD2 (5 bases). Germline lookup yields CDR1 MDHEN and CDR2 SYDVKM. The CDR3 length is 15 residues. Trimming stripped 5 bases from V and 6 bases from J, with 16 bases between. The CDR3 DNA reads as TGTGCCAGCAGTCCCCCCCTAGCTCGCCCCGGGGAGCTGTTTTTT. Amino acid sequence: CASSPPLARPGELFF.